This passage covers 9 T cell receptor beta chains from one sample sequenced in a study of CD8+CD57+ T cells in acquired aplastic anemia. Profiling that covered TCR beta VDJ and CDR3 relied on genomic DNA as its template. A single record per CDR3 protein comes from TCRdb applying MiXCR to the reads. The table has 190,000 or so distinct CDR3 sequences, roughly half seen once. Only patients with CD8+CD57+ cell expansion on flow cytometry were chosen for sequencing. Material for sequencing was sorted CD4+, CD8+, or CD8+CD57+ T cells (not recorded which) from PBMCs. The receptors come from a human donor with aplastic anemia.

In this sample, this clonotype turned up many times. The J gene is TRBJ2-7, the V gene TRBV4-2; TRBD1 matches at 9 bases. J gave up 3 bases and V 0 bases, and 9 bases lay outside the gene matches. This CDR3 spans 17 amino acids. In germline, CDR1 is LGHNA, CDR2 YNFKEQ. CDR3 sequence reads: CASSQDLAGTGNYEQYF. The CDR3 DNA reads as TGTGCCAGCAGCCAAGATCTTGCCGGGACAGGGAACTACGAGCAGTACTTC.

The V call is TRBV15, the J call TRBJ1-4; D unclear. Germline V gene data show CDR1 as LNHNV and CDR2 as YYDKDF (reference sequence). Between the trimmed V and J ends, which lost 3 bases and 7 bases, there was a span of 12 bases. This CDR3 region has 14 residues. The CDR3 DNA sequence: TGTGCCACCAGCAGCGAAGTGGGTTTTGAAAAACTGTTTTTT. This sequence encodes CATSSEVGFEKLFF. The variable domain in full, completed from reference TRBV15 and TRBJ1-4, reads DAMVIQNPRYQVTQFGKPVTLSCSQTLNHNVMYWYQQKSSQAPKLLFHYYDKDFNNEADTPDNFQSRRPNTSFCFLDIRSPGLGDTAMYLCATSSEVGFEKLFFGSGTQLSVL.

This clonotype appeared many times. The rearrangement joins TRBV5-1 to TRBJ1-2, with 9 positions matching TRBD1. The germline gives CDR1 SGHRS, CDR2 YFSETQ. Unmatched junction bases numbered 0, after V lost 0 bases and J lost 6 bases. The CDR3 spans 13 residues. The CDR3 bases are TGCGCCAGCAGCTTGGGACAGGGGGATGGCTACACCTTC. Amino acid sequence: CASSLGQGDGYTF.

This chain uses TRBV29-1 with TRBJ1-1; 8 bases fit TRBD1. The germline CDR1 and CDR2 sequences are SQVTM and ANQGSEA. V trimming: 6 bases; J trimming: 7 bases; junction bases outside the gene matches: 10. The CDR3 covers 13 residues. CDR3 coding DNA: TGCAGCGTCAGCCGGACAGGGACCATTGAAGCTTTCTTT. It encodes CSVSRTGTIEAFF.

The chain joins TRBV19 to TRBJ2-5, with a tentative D call TRBD1 (5 bases). The CDR3 is 14 amino acids. V lost 6 bases and J 5 bases, leaving 16 bases between the germline ends. The germline V gene has CDR1 LNHDA and CDR2 SQIVND (reference sequence). CDR3 DNA: TGTGCCAGTAGCCGGACATATCCGGTCGAGACCCAGTACTTC. It is translated as CASSRTYPVETQYF.

This clonotype was seen repeatedly, ten times or more. The chain uses TRBV19 and TRBJ1-5, with D possibly TRBD1 on 6 matching bases. Trimming took off 3 bases at V and 3 bases at J, with 15 bases between the two ends. The CDR3 contains 16 residues. Germline values: CDR1 LNHDA, CDR2 SQIVND (reference sequence). The CDR3: CASSINDRRNNQPQHF. In DNA form, the CDR3 reads TGTGCCAGTAGTATTAATGACAGGCGTAACAATCAGCCCCAGCATTTT.

The gene calls are TRBV5-1 and TRBJ1-6; no firm D call. With 3 bases removed from V and 7 bases from J, the gap between germline ends came to 5 bases. CDR1 and CDR2 (germline): SGHRS, YFSETQ. The CDR3 length is 12 residues. This chain's CDR3 is CASSWENSPLHF. The CDR3 DNA follows: TGCGCCAGCAGCTGGGAGAATTCACCCCTCCACTTT.

Many counts were recorded for this clonotype. The rearrangement uses TRBV3-1 and TRBJ2-5; 9 positions agree with TRBD1. The J segment lost 9 bases and the V segment lost 3 bases, leaving 8 bases of the junction unmatched. The V gene's germline CDR1 is LGHDT and CDR2 YNNKEL (reference sequence). The CDR3 contains 14 residues. The CDR3 reads CASSHRTGARSQYF. The DNA for the CDR3 is TGTGCCAGCAGCCATCGGACAGGGGCGAGATCCCAGTACTTC.

This clonotype was recorded at least ten times. This sequence joins TRBV10-3 and TRBJ1-1, with D possibly TRBD1 on 6 matching bases. Trimming took 8 bases from V and 1 from J, leaving 14 bases between them. From germline, CDR1 is ENHRY and CDR2 SYGVKD. CDR3 length equals 14 residues. CDR3 residues: CAIGRGGENTEAFF. In nucleotides, the CDR3 is TGTGCCATCGGCCGAGGGGGAGAGAACACTGAAGCTTTCTTT.